The 12 T cell receptor beta chains presented below share a single source sample, sequenced in a study of cytomegalovirus exposure and HLA in healthy donors. Profiling relied on immunoSEQ multiplex PCR, and the TCRdb table lists in-frame clones only, not all of them. Of under 250,000 clones in the sample, 83% were seen once. What was sequenced was PBMCs. Receptor source: a woman aged 18-35 years in good health and CMV-seronegative.

The J gene is TRBJ1-2, the V gene TRBV5-1, with 7 bases lining up with TRBD1. CDR3 length: 18 residues. V shed 0 bases and J 0 bases; nucleotides not matched to a gene: 11. Germline V gene sequence: CDR1 SGHRS, CDR2 YFSETQ. CDR3 nucleotides: TGCGCCAGCAGCTTGGTAACCGGGACAGCGACGACTAACTATGGCTACACCTTC. It translates to CASSLVTGTATTNYGYTF.

The rearrangement uses TRBV29-1 and TRBJ2-3, with D possibly TRBD1 on 5 matching bases. Trimming removed 0 bases at V and 4 bases at J, with 17 bases between. The germline V gene has CDR1 SQVTM and CDR2 ANQGSEA. The CDR3 spans 16 residues. The CDR3 coding sequence is TGCAGCGTTGAAGATCAGTATAGGGGCATTGCAGATACGCAGTATTTT. Protein sequence: CSVEDQYRGIADTQYF.

The V call is TRBV29-1, the J call TRBJ2-7; the D call may be TRBD1 or TRBD2 (6 bases each). This CDR3 comprises 14 residues. CDR1 is SQVTM and CDR2 is ANQGSEA in the germline V gene. V gave up 6 bases and J gave up 5 bases, with 20 bases separating them. CDR3 DNA sequence: TGCAGCGTGAGGAGGGGGGCCTCCACCAACGAGCAGTACTTC. Its translation is CSVRRGASTNEQYF.

The chain couples TRBV10-3 to TRBJ2-7; D remains ambiguous. Trimming stripped 0 bases from V and 0 bases from J, with 6 bases between. Germline V gene sequence: CDR1 ENHRY, CDR2 SYGVKD. The CDR3 runs 14 residues. CDR3 residues: CAISESESSYEQYF. CDR3 DNA sequence: TGTGCCATCAGTGAGTCAGAGAGCTCCTACGAGCAGTACTTC.

V is TRBV4-2 and J is TRBJ2-2, with D possibly TRBD2 on 5 matching bases. In germline, CDR1 is LGHNA, CDR2 YNFKEQ. There are 15 residues in the CDR3. V was cut by 2 bases and J by 6 bases, with 13 bases left in between. The CDR3 coding sequence is TGTGCCAGCAGCCAACTCGACGCGGAGGCCGGGGAGCTGTTTTTT. Translating it yields CASSQLDAEAGELFF.

This sequence joins TRBV27 and TRBJ1-5; 7 bases are shared with TRBD1. Germline CDR1 and CDR2: MNHEY and SMNVEV (reference sequence). The CDR3 runs 14 residues. The J segment lost 5 bases and the V segment lost 5 bases, leaving 6 bases of the junction unmatched. The DNA of the CDR3 is TGTGCCAGCAGTAAACAGGGGCAGGATCAGCCCCAGCATTTT. Protein sequence: CASSKQGQDQPQHF.

The chain combines TRBV19 with TRBJ2-3; weak D call: TRBD2 (5 bases). The CDR3 extends over 19 amino acids. The germline CDR1 and CDR2 sequences are LNHDA and SQIVND (reference sequence). The V gene lost 4 bases and the J gene lost 2 bases, with 25 bases spanning the gap. The CDR3: CASSTQLPPRGLHTDTQYF. CDR3 coding DNA: TGTGCCAGTAGTACTCAGCTACCTCCCCGAGGGTTACACACAGATACGCAGTATTTT. Supplemented by reference TRBV19 and TRBJ2-3, the full variable domain reads DGGITQSPKYLFRKEGQNVTLSCEQNLNHDAMYWYRQDPGQGLRLIYYSQIVNDFQKGDIAEGYSVSREKKESFPLTVTSAQKNPTAFYLCASSTQLPPRGLHTDTQYFGPGTRLTVL.

The genes are TRBV27 and TRBJ2-1, with 7 bases aligning to TRBD1. V lost 7 bases and J lost 4; bases outside the gene matches: 7. CDR1 and CDR2 (germline): MNHEY, SMNVEV (reference sequence). The CDR3 contains 14 residues. The CDR3 nucleotides read TGTGCCAGCACGAATCGGGGACAGTACAATGAGCAGTTCTTC. This translates into CASTNRGQYNEQFF.

In DNA, the CDR3 is TGCGCCAGCAGACCGGGTGGGGGAACCACTGAAGCTTTCTTT. Protein: CASRPGGGTTEAFF. The chain combines TRBV10-1 with TRBJ1-1; weak D call: TRBD1 (5 bases). Germline-derived CDR1 and CDR2 are WNHNN and SYGVQD (reference sequence). This CDR3 contains 14 residues. Trimming stripped 6 bases from V and 4 bases from J, with 15 bases between.

In DNA, the CDR3 is TGCGCCAGCAGCTTCGGGTCCGGGACCACCTACGAGCAGTACTTC. Residues: CASSFGSGTTYEQYF. The rearrangement uses TRBV5-1 and TRBJ2-7, with D possibly being TRBD1 or TRBD2 (5 bases each). The CDR3 extends over 15 amino acids. Germline-derived CDR1 and CDR2 are SGHRS and YFSETQ. Trimming stripped 2 bases from V and 2 bases from J, with 14 bases between.

The V gene is TRBV6-5, the J gene TRBJ2-7; 10 bases fit TRBD2. The germline V gene encodes CDR1 MNHEY and CDR2 SVGAGI. CDR3 length equals 15 residues. V lost 2 bases, J lost 4 bases, and 5 bases stayed unmatched. The CDR3 DNA sequence: TGTGCCAGCAGTTACCGCCTAGCGGGAGAATACGAGCAGTACTTC. Protein: CASSYRLAGEYEQYF.

V gene TRBV7-9 combines with J gene TRBJ1-5, with D unresolved. Trimming cost V 6 bases and J 1 base, with 7 bases left between them. This CDR3 spans 13 amino acids. CDR1 is SEHNR and CDR2 is FQNEAQ in the germline V gene (reference sequence). The CDR3: CASSYYSNQPQHF. For the CDR3, the DNA is TGTGCCAGCAGTTACTACAGCAATCAGCCCCAGCATTTT.